The 5 T cell receptor delta chains in this list originate from one sample, sequenced in a study of gamma-delta chains in newborns, infants, children. TCRdb ran CATT on the reads. The sample lists 7,500 to 10,000 delta-chain clones; about 1.6% were seen once. The material sequenced was blood. Receptors originate from a child who was a newborn, infant or young child, either healthy, febrile or measles-vaccinated (not recorded which).

This clone has just a few counts. The protein in TCRdb stems from a much larger clone and differs at residue 4 from this DNA's translation, likely a read error; here the protein is translated from the DNA. The chain employs TRDV2 and TRDJ3, with a weak D call TRDD3 (5 bases). Germline assignment: CDR1 GEAIGNYY and CDR2 EKD. The CDR3 has 17 amino acids. For the CDR3, the DNA is TGTGCCTGTGGCACCGGCTGGGCCTCCTGGGACACCCGACAGATGTTTTTC. Its translation: CACGTGWASWDTRQMFF.

In the case of this clone: The DNA is left out, because the CDR3 cannot be placed on it with certainty; the CDR3 is given as TCRdb lists it. This sequence joins TRAV29/DV5 and TRDJ1; the table's TRDD3 call for D was not verified on the DNA. The germline V gene encodes CDR1 NSMFDY and CDR2 ISSIKDK. The CDR3 is 24 amino acids long, termini counted. This chain's CDR3 is CSVLLCNPNSYGRVLGDTTDKLIF.

By proportion, this clone is medium-sized (0.01 to 0.1%). The same CDR3 is also encoded by other DNA sequences in this sample. CDR3 residues: CALGEWFDWGELIF. The CDR3 bases are TGTGCTCTTGGGGAATGGTTTGACTGGGGGGAGCTCATCTTT. The genes are TRDV1 and TRDJ1; 8 bases align to TRDD3. After removal of 2 bases from V and 11 bases from J, the junction contained 10 bases not matched to a gene. Germline-derived CDR1 and CDR2 are TSWWSYY and QGS. This CDR3 is built from 14 residues.

This clone was counted only a few times. TCRdb lists the protein of a much larger clone for this DNA, which differs at residue 3, so this is likely a read error; the protein given here is translated from the DNA itself. In DNA form, the CDR3 reads TGTGCCCGTGACACCGTCAGGGGGATACGCCGATCCTGGGACACCCGACAGATGTTTTTC. This encodes CARDTVRGIRRSWDTRQMFF. The chain is built from TRDV2 and TRDJ3, with 10 bases identical to TRDD3. The CDR3 loop spans 20 amino acids. Looked up from germline, CDR1 is GEAIGNYY and CDR2 is EKD.

By frequency in the sample, this clone is medium-sized. The CDR3 loop is CALGDGAGGYSLTDKLIF. The CDR3 region has the DNA TGTGCTCTTGGGGATGGTGCTGGGGGATACAGTTTGACCGATAAACTCATCTTT. The chain has TRDV1 and TRDJ1; 11 bases map to TRDD3. The ends lost 3 bases at V and 2 bases at J; junction bases unmatched: 11. Germline V gives CDR1 TSWWSYY, CDR2 QGS. The CDR3 is 18 residues long.